A single sample gave rise to the 9 T cell receptor beta chains below, sequenced in a study of cytomegalovirus exposure and HLA in healthy donors. Primers for the PCR totalled 60 Vbeta and 13 Jbeta. The protocol was immunoSEQ multiplex PCR, while the TCRdb copy is restricted to in-frame clones and leaves out a portion. Its listing shows about 140,000 clones. Sequenced material: PBMCs. The receptor source for this set is a woman between 18 and 30 years old in good health and CMV-seronegative.

The chain combines TRBV7-9 with TRBJ1-1; D is uncertain. Germline V gives CDR1 SEHNR, CDR2 FQNEAQ (reference sequence). The CDR3 sequence is 15 residues long. The V and J ends lost 0 bases and 3 bases respectively, with 11 bases between them. The DNA of the CDR3 is TGTGCCAGCAGCTTAGCAGGGAGGTGGTACACTGAAGCTTTCTTT. Amino acids: CASSLAGRWYTEAFF.

V usage is TRBV19 and J usage is TRBJ1-2; 8 bases line up with TRBD1. With 6 bases clipped from V and 3 bases from J, the junction kept 6 bases outside the gene matches. The CDR3 loop spans 14 amino acids. The germline CDR1 and CDR2 sequences are LNHDA and SQIVND (reference sequence). CDR3 DNA sequence: TGTGCCAGTAGGGGGGGGACAGGATACTATGGCTACACCTTC. Translated: CASRGGTGYYGYTF.

The chain couples TRBV12-2 to TRBJ2-5; whether TRBD2, the table's D call, matches the DNA was not checked. TRBV12-2 represents a pseudogene. The CDR3 totals 17 residues. The chain's CDR3 is CASRLGNAGGPWETQYF. The CDR3 DNA reads TGTGCAAGTCGCTTAGGAAATGCGGGAGGGCCTTGGGAGACCCAGTACTTC.

This rearrangement joins TRBV2 to TRBJ2-7, with TRBD2 as a possible D gene (6 bases). Germline lookup yields CDR1 SNHLY and CDR2 FYNNEI. The CDR3 is 12 residues long. The germline V and J ends were trimmed by 11 bases and 7 bases, with 18 bases remaining between them. The CDR3, as DNA: TGTGCCTGTCTAGCGACCAAATATGAGCAGTACTTC. Translation: CACLATKYEQYF.

This chain joins TRBV10-3 and TRBJ2-5; 8 bases map to TRBD2. Germline V gene data show CDR1 as ENHRY and CDR2 as SYGVKD. J lost 5 bases, V lost 3 bases, and 8 bases had no gene match. The length of the CDR3 is 15 residues. The CDR3 sequence: CAISDSLAEGETQYF. The CDR3 nucleotides read TGTGCCATCAGTGACTCACTAGCGGAGGGGGAGACCCAGTACTTC.

This rearrangement joins TRBV29-1 to TRBJ2-3; D may be TRBD1 (6 bases). Germline-derived CDR1 and CDR2 are SQVTM and ANQGSEA. The CDR3 contains 13 residues. The ends were cut back, 7 bases at V and 4 bases at J, with 15 bases in the middle. The CDR3 region is CSAREGGADTQYF. The CDR3 DNA reads as TGCAGCGCCAGGGAAGGGGGAGCAGATACGCAGTATTTT.

The chain couples TRBV6-5 to TRBJ2-7; 13 nucleotides align to TRBD2. V shed 6 bases and J 5 bases; nucleotides not matched to a gene: 7. Germline values: CDR1 MNHEY, CDR2 SVGAGI. CDR3 length: 15 amino acids. CDR3 in DNA: TGTGCCAGCAGCGTACTAGCGGGAGGGCCCCACGAGCAGTACTTC. Translation: CASSVLAGGPHEQYF.

The chain combines TRBV7-9 with TRBJ1-3, with TRBD1 as a possible D gene (5 bases). Germline V CDR1 and CDR2: SEHNR, FQNEAQ (reference sequence). The CDR3 spans 15 residues. The V gene lost 5 bases and the J gene lost 3 bases, with 14 bases spanning the gap. The CDR3 loop reads CASSAQGSSGNTIYF. The CDR3 DNA reads TGTGCCAGCAGCGCGCAGGGTAGTAGTGGAAACACCATATATTTT.

V gene TRBV5-1 combines with J gene TRBJ1-2, with D uncertain. Trimming removed 4 bases at V and 1 base at J, with 8 bases between. Looked up from germline, CDR1 is SGHRS and CDR2 is YFSETQ. The CDR3 is 13 residues long. The CDR3 DNA is TGCGCCAGCAGCGCCGGGGTTAACTATGGCTACACCTTC. It is translated as CASSAGVNYGYTF.